One T cell receptor beta chain is described in this entry. This PCR relied on a set of 60 Vbeta primers and 13 Jbeta primers. The protocol was immunoSEQ multiplex PCR, while the TCRdb copy is restricted to in-frame clones and leaves out a portion. This table has approximately 140,000 clones, roughly 79% appearing once. This CDR3 region has 14 residues. CDR1 MGHRA and CDR2 YSYEKL come from the germline V gene. The V and J ends lost 4 bases and 7 bases respectively, with 16 bases between them. This record belongs to a study of cytomegalovirus exposure and HLA in healthy donors. The receptor was isolated from a boy younger than 10 in good health and CMV-seronegative. The sequenced material came from PBMCs. The genes are TRBV4-1 and TRBJ2-5; the D gene is possibly TRBD1 (5 bases). CDR3 in DNA: TGCGCCAGCAGCCGGGAAGGGGCCTTGGGGACCCAGTACTTC. Its translation: CASSREGALGTQYF.